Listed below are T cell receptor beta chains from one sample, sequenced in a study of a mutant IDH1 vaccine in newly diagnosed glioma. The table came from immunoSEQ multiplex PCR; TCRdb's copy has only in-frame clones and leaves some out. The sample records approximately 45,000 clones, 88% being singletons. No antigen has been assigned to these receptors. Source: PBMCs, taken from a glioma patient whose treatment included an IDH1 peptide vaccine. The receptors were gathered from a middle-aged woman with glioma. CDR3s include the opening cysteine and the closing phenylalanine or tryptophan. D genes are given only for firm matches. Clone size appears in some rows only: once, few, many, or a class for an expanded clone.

CDR3 DNA: TGTGCCAGCAGCTTAGCCCTAGGGGGGTCCTACAATGAGCAGTTCTTC
CDR3 protein: CASSLALGGSYNEQFF
clone size: .
CDR3 length: 16
V gene: TRBV7-2
D gene: .
J gene: TRBJ2-1

CDR3 DNA: TGTGCCAGCTCACACCTCAGGACAGGGTATGAAAAACTGTTTTTT
CDR3 protein: CASSHLRTGYEKLFF
clone size: .
CDR3 length: 15
V gene: TRBV18
D gene: TRBD1
J gene: TRBJ1-4

CDR3 DNA: TGCGCCAGCAGCCAAGGGCGGGGAGGGAAGGATGGCTACACCTTC
CDR3 protein: CASSQGRGGKDGYTF
clone size: .
CDR3 length: 15
V gene: TRBV5-1
D gene: .
J gene: TRBJ1-2

CDR3 DNA: TGTGCCAGCAGCGGGCGACAGGGGTGGTACCCCTACGAGCAGTACTTC
CDR3 protein: CASSGRQGWYPYEQYF
clone size: .
CDR3 length: 16
V gene: TRBV13
D gene: TRBD1
J gene: TRBJ2-7

CDR3 DNA: TGTGCCACTGGACTGAGCTCCTACAATGAGCAGTTCTTC
CDR3 protein: CATGLSSYNEQFF
clone size: .
CDR3 length: 13
V gene: TRBV19
D gene: .
J gene: TRBJ2-1

CDR3 DNA: TGTGCCAGCTCACCACGCGGGGCCGCGAATGAGCAGTTCTTC
CDR3 protein: CASSPRGAANEQFF
clone size: .
CDR3 length: 14
V gene: TRBV18
D gene: .
J gene: TRBJ2-1

CDR3 DNA: TGTGCCAGTAAGATTCCGGGGTCTCGTGTAATCGGCACTGAAGCTTTCTTT
CDR3 protein: CASKIPGSRVIGTEAFF
clone size: .
CDR3 length: 17
V gene: TRBV19
D gene: .
J gene: TRBJ1-1

CDR3 DNA: TGTGCCAGCAAAAGTCCCATTTATGGCTACACCTTC
CDR3 protein: CASKSPIYGYTF
clone size: .
CDR3 length: 12
V gene: TRBV27
D gene: .
J gene: TRBJ1-2

CDR3 DNA: TGCGCCAGCAGGAGGGGTAACCAAGAGACCCAGTACTTC
CDR3 protein: CASRRGNQETQYF
clone size: .
CDR3 length: 13
V gene: TRBV5-1
D gene: .
J gene: TRBJ2-5

CDR3 DNA: TGTGCCAGCACCCTAGGGGGGAGCTATGGCTACACCTTC
CDR3 protein: CASTLGGSYGYTF
clone size: once
CDR3 length: 13
V gene: TRBV6-5
D gene: .
J gene: TRBJ1-2

CDR3 DNA: TGTGCCAGCAGTGGGACAGGCCATCAGCCCCAGCATTTT
CDR3 protein: CASSGTGHQPQHF
clone size: .
CDR3 length: 13
V gene: TRBV2
D gene: TRBD1
J gene: TRBJ1-5

CDR3 DNA: TGTGCCAGCAGTACCCAGGGAGGGGGGAAATACGAGCAGTACTTC
CDR3 protein: CASSTQGGGKYEQYF
clone size: .
CDR3 length: 15
V gene: TRBV13
D gene: .
J gene: TRBJ2-7

CDR3 DNA: TGTGCCTGGAGTGTACCGAGCACCTACGAGCAGTACTTC
CDR3 protein: CAWSVPSTYEQYF
clone size: .
CDR3 length: 13
V gene: TRBV30
D gene: .
J gene: TRBJ2-7

CDR3 DNA: TGCGCCAGCAGCCAAGGGACAGGGAAAGGGCCCCAGCATTTT
CDR3 protein: CASSQGTGKGPQHF
clone size: once
CDR3 length: 14
V gene: TRBV4-1
D gene: TRBD1
J gene: TRBJ1-5

CDR3 DNA: TGTGCCAGCAGCTTAACTAGCGGAGCTAAAAGACTCAATGAGCAGTTCTTC
CDR3 protein: CASSLTSGAKRLNEQFF
clone size: .
CDR3 length: 17
V gene: TRBV7-6
D gene: TRBD2
J gene: TRBJ2-1

CDR3 DNA: TGTGCCAGCAGTGAAGGGACAGGGTTTGGGCAGCCCCAGCATTTT
CDR3 protein: CASSEGTGFGQPQHF
clone size: .
CDR3 length: 15
V gene: TRBV25-1
D gene: TRBD1
J gene: TRBJ1-5

CDR3 DNA: TGTGCCAGCAGACCTGAGGGGACCGGGGAGCTGTTTTTT
CDR3 protein: CASRPEGTGELFF
clone size: .
CDR3 length: 13
V gene: TRBV7-2
D gene: .
J gene: TRBJ2-2

CDR3 DNA: TGTGCCAGCAGCGAGCTGGGGCCCGGGGAGCTGTTTTTT
CDR3 protein: CASSELGPGELFF
clone size: .
CDR3 length: 13
V gene: TRBV5-4
D gene: .
J gene: TRBJ2-2

CDR3 DNA: TGTGCCAGCAGGACAGGGTGGGATGGCTACACCTTC
CDR3 protein: CASRTGWDGYTF
clone size: .
CDR3 length: 12
V gene: TRBV6-1
D gene: TRBD1
J gene: TRBJ1-2

CDR3 DNA: TGTGCCAGCCCCTTAGGGGACAGGGCCAAACAGCCCCAGCATTTT
CDR3 protein: CASPLGDRAKQPQHF
clone size: .
CDR3 length: 15
V gene: TRBV7-3
D gene: TRBD1
J gene: TRBJ1-5

CDR3 DNA: TGTGCCAGCAGCCTCGGGCCCACGGCCAATGAGCAGTTCTTC
CDR3 protein: CASSLGPTANEQFF
clone size: .
CDR3 length: 14
V gene: TRBV27
D gene: .
J gene: TRBJ2-1

CDR3 DNA: TGTGCCAGCAGCTTAAGGGCGGGGGTAAACATTCAGTACTTC
CDR3 protein: CASSLRAGVNIQYF
clone size: .
CDR3 length: 14
V gene: TRBV7-8
D gene: TRBD2
J gene: TRBJ2-4

CDR3 DNA: TGTGCCAGCAGTGAATTTCCTCAGAGCAATCAGCCCCAGCATTTT
CDR3 protein: CASSEFPQSNQPQHF
clone size: .
CDR3 length: 15
V gene: TRBV6-1
D gene: .
J gene: TRBJ1-5

CDR3 DNA: TGTGCCAGCAGTTCTAGCGTGCAGACCCAGTACTTC
CDR3 protein: CASSSSVQTQYF
clone size: .
CDR3 length: 12
V gene: TRBV6-5
D gene: .
J gene: TRBJ2-5

CDR3 DNA: TGTGCCAGCAGCTTAGAGGCTAGCGGGGGTTTTTACACAGATACGCAGTATTTT
CDR3 protein: CASSLEASGGFYTDTQYF
clone size: .
CDR3 length: 18
V gene: TRBV7-2
D gene: TRBD2
J gene: TRBJ2-3

CDR3 DNA: TGTGCCAGCAGCTCCGTCCTGAACACTGAAGCTTTCTTT
CDR3 protein: CASSSVLNTEAFF
clone size: .
CDR3 length: 13
V gene: TRBV27
D gene: .
J gene: TRBJ1-1

CDR3 DNA: TGTGCCAGCGGGGGGCACGAAAAACTGTTTTTT
CDR3 protein: CASGGHEKLFF
clone size: .
CDR3 length: 11
V gene: TRBV6-5
D gene: .
J gene: TRBJ1-4

CDR3 DNA: TGTGCCAGCAGCTTAGGACTAGCGGGAGCCGTAGCCAAAAACATTCAGTACTTC
CDR3 protein: CASSLGLAGAVAKNIQYF
clone size: .
CDR3 length: 18
V gene: TRBV7-9
D gene: TRBD2
J gene: TRBJ2-4

CDR3 DNA: TGTGCCAGCTCATTGACAGGGCTTGAAGCTTTCTTT
CDR3 protein: CASSLTGLEAFF
clone size: .
CDR3 length: 12
V gene: TRBV18
D gene: TRBD1
J gene: TRBJ1-1

CDR3 DNA: TGTGCCAGTCGTGGACCGACAATGAACACTGAAGCTTTCTTT
CDR3 protein: CASRGPTMNTEAFF
clone size: .
CDR3 length: 14
V gene: TRBV2
D gene: .
J gene: TRBJ1-1

CDR3 DNA: TGTGCCAGCAGCGCCGGGCCGGGACGGAGTGAAAAACTGTTTTTT
CDR3 protein: CASSAGPGRSEKLFF
clone size: .
CDR3 length: 15
V gene: TRBV27
D gene: .
J gene: TRBJ1-4

CDR3 DNA: TGTGCCAGCCCACCCACTAGCAGGACCACAGATACGCAGTATTTT
CDR3 protein: CASPPTSRTTDTQYF
clone size: .
CDR3 length: 15
V gene: TRBV28
D gene: .
J gene: TRBJ2-3

CDR3 DNA: TGCACCAGCAGCCACCCCCGAGGACTAGCGGGATTCCACGGGGAGCTGTTTTTT
CDR3 protein: CTSSHPRGLAGFHGELFF
clone size: .
CDR3 length: 18
V gene: TRBV1
D gene: .
J gene: TRBJ2-2

CDR3 DNA: TGTGCCAGCAGTTTACAGGCACTCCCAGGAGAGACCCAGTACTTC
CDR3 protein: CASSLQALPGETQYF
clone size: .
CDR3 length: 15
V gene: TRBV28
D gene: .
J gene: TRBJ2-5

CDR3 DNA: TGTGCCAGCAGCCCCCCGACAGGGATGAACACTGAAGCTTTCTTT
CDR3 protein: CASSPPTGMNTEAFF
clone size: .
CDR3 length: 15
V gene: TRBV7-9
D gene: TRBD1
J gene: TRBJ1-1

CDR3 DNA: TGTGCCAGCAGTGAAAATCCGGGGATTAACTATGGCTACACCTTC
CDR3 protein: CASSENPGINYGYTF
clone size: .
CDR3 length: 15
V gene: TRBV6-1
D gene: .
J gene: TRBJ1-2

CDR3 DNA: TGTGCCAGCAGTGTGACGGGAGGAGGTGAGCAGTACTTC
CDR3 protein: CASSVTGGGEQYF
clone size: once
CDR3 length: 13
V gene: TRBV25-1
D gene: TRBD2
J gene: TRBJ2-5